This entry concerns a single TCR beta chain. The antigen remains unidentified. TCRdb's table, derived via immunoSEQ multiplex PCR, lists solely in-frame clones and lacks some. The table lists 37,000 or so clones, about 90% of them singletons. These data belong to a study of OX40 agonist ivuxolimab in advanced cancers. About the study: Patients were dosed with the agonistic anti-OX40 (CD134) antibody ivuxolimab. Study-level findings and limits: The antigens recognized by the expanded peripheral T cells, that is their antigen specificity, were not determined.

Per germline, CDR1 MNHNS and CDR2 SASEGT. V lost 0 bases, J lost 2 bases, and 6 bases lay in between. The CDR3 has 14 residues. The sequence came from an adult with an advanced solid tumor such as melanoma, head and neck, liver or kidney cancer. V gene TRBV6-1 combines with J gene TRBJ2-3; D remains ambiguous. The source was CD4+ or CD8+ T cells sorted from blood, collected in a trial of the OX40 agonist ivuxolimab. This chain's CDR3 is CASSEALFTDTQYF. CDR3 nucleotide sequence: TGTGCCAGCAGTGAAGCTCTGTTCACAGATACGCAGTATTTT.